Included here is one T cell receptor beta chain sequence, with context. The data were produced by immunoSEQ multiplex PCR, yet TCRdb's version contains in-frame clones alone and is incomplete. Of 150,000 to 200,000 clones in the sample, less than 85% were seen once. These data come from a study of blood T cell repertoires in COVID-19. The CDR3 consists of 13 residues. The ends were cut back, 3 bases at V and 5 bases at J, with 10 bases in the middle. The germline V gene encodes CDR1 SGHTA and CDR2 FQGTGA. The clonotype originates from a human donor with acute or convalescent COVID-19. The donor label of this sample is uncertain. The sample was peripheral blood. The genes are TRBV7-3 and TRBJ1-2; perhaps TRBD1 as D (5 bases). The CDR3: CASSFPGVYGYTF. The CDR3 bases are TGTGCCAGCAGCTTCCCGGGGGTTTATGGCTACACCTTC.